One and the same sample provided the 16 T cell receptor beta chains below, sequenced in a study of T cell responses to AZD1222 COVID-19 vaccine (dated by TCRdb to the early 2020s). Libraries were prepared through the immunoSEQ multiplex PCR assay. What TCRdb holds here is the immuneACCESS table cut down to in-frame rearrangements. Part of the clones is not present; checked against another copy, under half of the missing clones reflect an unresolved V gene, and the others are unexplained. The sample contains about 130,000 clones, about 80% of them found a single time. The top ten clonotypes cover roughly 4.3% of the sample. In the paper's terms, the time point label means: baseline before first vaccination. This specimen consisted of peripheral blood, obtained on day 0 of AZD1222 vaccination. The receptors were sampled from an adult in good health.

The genes are TRBV5-1 and TRBJ1-1; the D gene is possibly TRBD1 (6 bases). The CDR3 is 14 residues long. V lost 2 bases, J lost 1 base, and 9 bases lay in between. Germline V lookup: CDR1 SGHRS, CDR2 YFSETQ. In DNA, the CDR3 is TGCGCCAGCAGCTTTGGACAGACGAACACTGAAGCTTTCTTT. Residues: CASSFGQTNTEAFF.

This clone came up a few times. The chain has TRBV10-3 and TRBJ1-5; TRBD1 aligns across 8 bases. Germline V lookup: CDR1 ENHRY, CDR2 SYGVKD. Unmatched junction bases numbered 8, after V lost 6 bases and J lost 4 bases. The CDR3 sequence is 15 residues long. The CDR3 is CAIRKTGGRNQPQHF. The CDR3 DNA sequence: TGTGCCATCAGAAAAACAGGGGGACGGAATCAGCCCCAGCATTTT.

This clone was seen a handful of times. The chain links TRBV7-3 to TRBJ1-4; D uncertain. In germline, CDR1 is SGHTA, CDR2 FQGTGA. The CDR3 sequence is 12 residues long. The V end was cut by 8 bases, the J end by 7 bases, with 11 bases between. The CDR3 DNA follows: TGTGCCAGCGGTGATGGGTCTGAAAAACTGTTTTTT. Protein: CASGDGSEKLFF.

The V call is TRBV6-1, the J call TRBJ2-1; 8 positions agree with TRBD2. The CDR3 loop spans 16 amino acids. With 4 bases clipped from V and 8 bases from J, the junction kept 13 bases outside the gene matches. Germline CDR1 and CDR2: MNHNS and SASEGT. This chain's CDR3 is CASSAPTSVRVYEQFF. DNA of the CDR3: TGTGCCAGCAGTGCCCCGACTAGCGTAAGGGTCTATGAGCAGTTCTTC.

The chain joins TRBV7-9 to TRBJ2-7, with 7 nucleotides matching TRBD1. The CDR3 runs 15 residues. V shed 1 base, J shed 5 bases, and the junction held 8 bases outside the gene matches. The germline gives CDR1 SEHNR, CDR2 FQNEAQ (reference sequence). CDR3 loop: CASSLGQGVQDEQYF. Written as DNA, the CDR3 is TGTGCCAGCAGCTTAGGACAGGGTGTACAGGACGAGCAGTACTTC.

The chain links TRBV5-1 to TRBJ2-7; possibly TRBD1 or TRBD2 for D (5 bases each). This CDR3 contains 15 residues. V was shortened by 2 bases and J by 2 bases, with 14 bases between the two germline ends. Germline loops: CDR1 SGHRS, CDR2 YFSETQ. The CDR3 region has the DNA TGCGCCAGCAGCTTAGGGACCGCCGTAGCCTACGAGCAGTACTTC. It is translated as CASSLGTAVAYEQYF.

The chain employs TRBV28 and TRBJ1-1; D is uncertain. Trimming cost V 3 bases and J 3 bases, with 2 bases left between them. CDR1 and CDR2 (germline): MDHEN, SYDVKM. The CDR3 contains 11 residues. CDR3: CASSLYTEAFF. The CDR3 DNA reads as TGTGCCAGCAGTTTGTACACTGAAGCTTTCTTT.

V gene TRBV2 combines with J gene TRBJ1-2, with TRBD1 matching over 10 bases. Germline V gene data show CDR1 as SNHLY and CDR2 as FYNNEI. J gave up 8 bases and V 2 bases, and 5 bases lay outside the gene matches. This CDR3 has 14 amino acids. The CDR3 DNA follows: TGTGCCAGCAGTGAATGGACAGGGGGTGAGGGCTACACCTTC. It is translated as CASSEWTGGEGYTF.

The genes are TRBV6-5 and TRBJ1-1; 7 bases are a match to TRBD1. CDR1 MNHEY and CDR2 SVGAGI come from the germline V gene. The CDR3 consists of 14 residues. The V segment lost 5 bases and the J segment 3 bases; nucleotides outside the gene matches: 6. CDR3 DNA: TGTGCCAGCAGTCCCGTACAGGGGTACACTGAAGCTTTCTTT. It yields the protein CASSPVQGYTEAFF.

This clone showed up just once. CDR3 in DNA: TGTGCCAGCAGTTACTCGGGCGTGGGCCGAGCTTTCTTT. Protein sequence: CASSYSGVGRAFF. The V call is TRBV6-2 or TRBV6-3, the J call TRBJ1-1; D remains unclear. Between the trimmed V and J ends, which lost 0 bases and 10 bases, there was a span of 12 bases. The CDR3 consists of 13 residues. Germline CDR1 and CDR2: MNHEY and SVGEGT.

DNA of the CDR3: TGTGCCAGCAGCTTAATCCCCGGACAGCAAGAGACCCAGTACTTC. Encoded protein: CASSLIPGQQETQYF. The gene calls are TRBV7-3 and TRBJ2-5; possibly TRBD1 for D (6 bases). Per the germline V gene, CDR1 is SGHTA and CDR2 is FQGTGA. The CDR3 runs to 15 residues. The germline V and J ends were trimmed by 1 base and 2 bases, with 11 bases remaining between them.

The CDR3 protein is CASRGGLSNYGYTF. The CDR3 coding sequence is TGTGCCAGCAGAGGAGGACTTTCTAACTATGGCTACACCTTC. The J gene is TRBJ1-2, the V gene TRBV28; D not resolved. The CDR3 runs to 14 residues. Between the trimmed V and J ends, which lost 6 bases and 0 bases, there was a span of 11 bases. Germline V gene sequence: CDR1 MDHEN, CDR2 SYDVKM.

CDR3 sequence (DNA): TGTGCCAGCTCACAGGGTTCTGGGGGCTACACCTTC. Translating it yields CASSQGSGGYTF. The chain uses TRBV18 and TRBJ1-2; D remains ambiguous. V shed 4 bases and J shed 8 bases, with 11 bases lying between them. This CDR3 region has 12 residues. In germline, CDR1 is KGHSH, CDR2 LQKENI. The entire variable domain, with the rest obtained from reference TRBV18 and TRBJ1-2, is as follows: NAGVMQNPRHLVRRRGQEARLRCSPMKGHSHVYWYRQLPEEGLKFMVYLQKENIIDESGMPKERFSAEFPKEGPSILRIQQVVRGDSAAYFCASSQGSGGYTFGSGTRLTVV.

V usage is TRBV5-5 and J usage is TRBJ1-6; D is undetermined. V lost 4 bases to trimming and J lost 9 bases, with 8 bases between them. CDR1 and CDR2 (germline): SGHKS, YYEKEE (reference sequence). This CDR3 has 12 residues. In DNA form, the CDR3 reads TGTGCCAGCAGCCCTATCAGTTCACCCCTCCACTTT. The encoded protein is CASSPISSPLHF.

This clone was detected a few times. The V gene is TRBV7-9, the J gene TRBJ1-1; D may be TRBD1 (5 bases). Per germline, CDR1 SEHNR and CDR2 FQNEAQ (reference sequence). The CDR3 contains 15 residues. V was clipped by 3 bases and J by 4 bases, with 15 bases between them. The DNA for the CDR3 is TGTGCCAGCAGCTTGCAGGGTCCCTCCGGCACTGAAGCTTTCTTT. This sequence encodes CASSLQGPSGTEAFF.

This sequence joins TRBV30 and TRBJ1-4; D gene unclear. Germline CDR1 is GTSNPN and CDR2 is SVGIG (reference sequence). V was pared by 3 bases and J by 8 bases, with 13 bases between. The CDR3 is 13 residues long. The CDR3 DNA follows: TGTGCCTGGAGCCAAGACATGGGGGAAAAACTGTTTTTT. It translates to CAWSQDMGEKLFF.